The present TCR beta chain was sequenced within a study of cytomegalovirus exposure and HLA in healthy donors. V was trimmed by 1 base and J by 0 bases, leaving 13 bases between them. The CDR3 consists of 16 residues. Germline CDR1 SGHRS, CDR2 YFSETQ. The study's findings and limits: There were reportedly fewer N-insertions in an Asian-associated ancestry cluster than the approximately 640-donor mean, in a later analysis. As was reported, the classifier diagnosed cytomegalovirus status with high specificity and sensitivity. In vitro experiments confirmed that three CMV-associated chains were specific for CMV antigens. Later work showed greater clonal expansion in HLA-associated TCR beta chains than in equally common others.

This clone came up a few times. Its antigen remains unknown. The PCR made use of 60 Vbeta and 13 Jbeta primers. Using immunoSEQ multiplex PCR, the repertoire was profiled, and TCRdb retains in-frame clones only, with some absent. The data show 130,000 or so clones, less than 90% seen once. V and J are TRBV5-1 and TRBJ2-5; D is perhaps TRBD2 (6 bases). This sequence originates from a middle-aged man in good health and CMV-seronegative. Specimen: PBMCs. This CDR3 is CASSLRLAANQETQYF. The DNA for the CDR3 is TGCGCCAGCAGCTTGAGGTTAGCGGCTAACCAAGAGACCCAGTACTTC.